This entry lists 20 T cell receptor beta chains sequenced from one sample in a study of T cell repertoires in cytomegalovirus infection. TCRdb used MiXCR to reprocess the reads, holding one entry per CDR3 protein. The repertoire has around 530,000 distinct CDR3 sequences, more than 25% of them found once; the top ten carry about 12%. Sequencing used PBMCs. Every receptor here comes from a human donor in good health (CMV status not recorded). Some clones in this sample may be carry-over from other donors' samples.

There are a few counts of this clonotype. This rearrangement joins TRBV6-8 to TRBJ2-3; D is perhaps TRBD1 or TRBD2 (5 bases each). Germline lookup yields CDR1 MNHGY and CDR2 SAAAGT. The CDR3 covers 18 residues. V was clipped by 9 bases and J by 5 bases, with 30 bases between them. The DNA of the CDR3 is TGTGCCAGAGCGCACGAAGCAACCCGGGACGCAGGAGAAGATACGCAGTATTTT. Translated, it gives CARAHEATRDAGEDTQYF.

This clonotype appeared a few times. The V and J genes are TRBV29-1 and TRBJ2-1, with 7 bases aligning to TRBD2. V was pared by 2 bases and J by 0 bases, with 19 bases of the junction left unmatched. The CDR3 is 20 amino acids. Per the germline V gene, CDR1 is SQVTM and CDR2 is ANQGSEA. As DNA, the CDR3 is TGCAGCGTTGAATTTGGAGCTTTGGAGGGCGGCGGGAGCTCCTACAATGAGCAGTTCTTC. Its protein product is CSVEFGALEGGGSSYNEQFF.

This clonotype was detected only a few times. This CDR3 is CASSSGLVGEAFF. CDR3 in DNA: TGTGCCAGCAGTTCCGGCCTCGTTGGTGAAGCTTTCTTT. The rearrangement joins TRBV6-6 to TRBJ1-1; no clear D gene. In germline, CDR1 is MNHNY, CDR2 SVGAGI (reference sequence). The CDR3 covers 13 residues. V was trimmed by 4 bases and J by 7 bases, leaving 13 bases between them.

This clonotype was counted only a few times. The chain links TRBV20-1 to TRBJ2-3, with 9 bases that match TRBD2. The germline CDR1 and CDR2 sequences are DFQATT and SNEGSKA (reference sequence). Germline trimming cut 1 base from V and 4 bases from J; bases unmatched to any gene: 9. The CDR3 spans 16 residues. CDR3 residues: CSARGASGNSADTQYF. DNA for the CDR3: TGCAGTGCTAGAGGGGCTAGCGGGAACAGCGCAGATACGCAGTATTTT.

This clonotype was recorded only once. This chain uses TRBV11-3 with TRBJ1-2; possibly TRBD1 for D (6 bases). CDR3 length equals 14 residues. Germline V gives CDR1 SGHNT, CDR2 YENEEA. V lost 6 bases to trimming and J lost 6 bases, with 17 bases between them. DNA of the CDR3: TGTGCCAGCAGTCTAAGGACAGCCAAAGATGGCTACACCTTC. It yields the protein CASSLRTAKDGYTF. Drawing the rest from reference TRBV11-3 and TRBJ1-2, the complete variable domain is EAGVVQSPRYKIIEKKQPVAFWCNPISGHNTLYWYLQNLGQGPELLIRYENEEAVDDSQLPKDRFSAERLKGVDSTLKIQPAELGDSAVYLCASSLRTAKDGYTFGSGTRLTVV.

This clonotype showed up just a few times. This chain joins TRBV12-3 or TRBV12-4 and TRBJ1-2; D is possibly TRBD1 (5 bases). V lost 3 bases and J lost 5, with 10 bases in between. CDR3 length equals 13 residues. CDR3 DNA sequence: TGTGCCAGCAGTTTTACGGGGCTTTATGGCTACACCTTC. As protein: CASSFTGLYGYTF.

The V gene is TRBV7-6, the J gene TRBJ2-2; D not certain. CDR1 and CDR2 from the germline V gene are SGHVS and FNYEAQ. V was pared by 3 bases and J by 7 bases, with 9 bases between. This CDR3 comprises 13 residues. CDR3 bases: TGTGCCAGCAGCTTCTCAGCGATCGGGGAGCTGTTTTTT. Translating it yields CASSFSAIGELFF.

This clonotype was detected only a few times. V usage is TRBV24-1 and J usage is TRBJ2-1, with TRBD2 matching 7 bases. Trimming at V came to 2 bases and at J to 9 bases, leaving 12 bases not matched to a gene. CDR3 length equals 16 residues. From germline, CDR1 is KGHDR and CDR2 SFDVKD. The CDR3: CATSDWGPLGGTEQFF. CDR3 DNA: TGTGCCACCAGTGATTGGGGCCCACTGGGAGGGACTGAGCAGTTCTTC.

This clonotype turned up a few times. This chain links TRBV6-2 or TRBV6-3 with TRBJ2-7, with no clear D. Trimming cost V 6 bases and J 3 bases, with 21 bases left between them. CDR1 and CDR2 (germline): MNHEY, SVGEGT. The CDR3 covers 16 residues. The CDR3 DNA reads as TGTGCCAGCAGCTGGGGTGGTAGATCCCCCCACTACGAGCAGTACTTC. Translating gives CASSWGGRSPHYEQYF.

This clonotype was detected a few times. CDR3 sequence (DNA): TGTGCCAGCAGTTGGACAGTTCCTAACTATGGCTACACCTTC. Translation: CASSWTVPNYGYTF. The chain has TRBV12-3 or TRBV12-4 and TRBJ1-2, with D possibly TRBD1 on 6 matching bases. V was cut by 4 bases and J by 0 bases, with 9 bases left in between. This CDR3 has 14 amino acids.

This clonotype was seen repeatedly, ten times or more. The rearrangement links TRBV7-2 to TRBJ2-1; TRBD2 might be the D (6 bases). This CDR3 is built from 17 residues. V was cut by 5 bases and J by 6 bases, with 23 bases left in between. Looked up from germline, CDR1 is SGHTA and CDR2 is FQGNSA. The DNA for the CDR3 is TGTGCCAGCAGCCGCGAGCCTAGCGTGAGTCGGGTCAATGAGCAGTTCTTC. Protein sequence: CASSREPSVSRVNEQFF. Looking up the rest from reference TRBV7-2 and TRBJ2-1 gives the full variable domain: GAGVSQSPSNKVTEKGKDVELRCDPISGHTALYWYRQSLGQGLEFLIYFQGNSAPDKSGLPSDRFSAERTGGSVSTLTIQRTQQEDSAVYLCASSREPSVSRVNEQFFGPGTRLTVL.

The gene calls are TRBV20-1 and TRBJ2-7; TRBD1 aligns across 7 bases. The CDR3 is 12 amino acids. Germline V gene data show CDR1 as DFQATT and CDR2 as SNEGSKA (reference sequence). The CDR3 loop reads CGSGTVSYEQYF. The CDR3 DNA sequence: TGCGGATCCGGGACAGTGTCCTACGAGCAGTACTTC.

In this sample, this clonotype turned up a few times. The chain links TRBV27 to TRBJ2-2, with a weak D call TRBD2 (5 bases). This CDR3 contains 17 residues. Germline assignment: CDR1 MNHEY and CDR2 SMNVEV (reference sequence). Trimming cost V 0 bases and J 6 bases, with 17 bases left between them. CDR3 nucleotide sequence: TGTGCCAGCAGTTTATCGGCCACAGTCCCGAGGGCCGGGGAGCTGTTTTTT. Protein: CASSLSATVPRAGELFF.

The chain joins TRBV30 to TRBJ1-4; D is perhaps TRBD1 (6 bases). Trimming took off 0 bases at V and 8 bases at J, with 10 bases between the two ends. This CDR3 is 13 amino acids long. CDR1 is GTSNPN, CDR2 SVGIG, per germline (reference sequence). The CDR3 sequence: CAWSVETGEKLFF. The CDR3 nucleotides are TGTGCCTGGAGTGTCGAGACAGGCGAAAAACTGTTTTTT.

The rearrangement links TRBV6-6 to TRBJ2-3; tentatively, D is TRBD2 (6 bases). Germline V gene data show CDR1 as MNHNY and CDR2 as SVGAGI (reference sequence). Trimming removed 6 bases from V and 7 bases from J, with 11 bases in between. The CDR3 is 12 amino acids. CDR3 DNA: TGTGCCAGCAGGGGAGGCCCCCATACGCAGTATTTT. This translates into CASRGGPHTQYF.

This clonotype was found a few times. The V and J genes are TRBV6-2 or TRBV6-3 and TRBJ1-1; D remains ambiguous. The V end was cut by 10 bases, the J end by 7 bases, with 13 bases between. The germline CDR1 and CDR2 sequences are MNHEY and SVGEGT. This CDR3 is 11 amino acids long. The CDR3 DNA sequence: TGTGCCACCACGTTTTGGGGTGAAGCTTTCTTT. Translation: CATTFWGEAFF.

This clonotype was detected a few times. J is TRBJ1-2 and V is TRBV7-6; no firm D call. V was cut by 2 bases and J by 8 bases, with 15 bases left in between. The V gene's germline CDR1 is SGHVS and CDR2 FNYEAQ. The CDR3 length is 14 residues. CDR3 sequence: CASSLSSGLYGYTF. In DNA, the CDR3 is TGTGCCAGCAGCTTATCCTCCGGTTTGTACGGCTACACCTTC.

For this clonotype: A much larger clone is a single base away; this may be a read error. The CDR3 end shows no conserved phenylalanine or tryptophan, and so a read error is likely. The CDR3 DNA sequence: TGTGCCAGCAGCTTAGATCACGGCGGTACAGCTTTCCTT. Amino acids: CASSLDHGGTAFL. The rearrangement uses TRBV7-6 and TRBJ1-1; D is ambiguous. The CDR3 has 13 amino acids. Trimming removed 1 base at V and 10 bases at J, with 13 bases between. The germline gives CDR1 SGHVS, CDR2 FNYEAQ.

In its sample, this clonotype was seen many times. This sequence joins TRBV7-8 and TRBJ2-3; D uncertain. The ends were cut back, 5 bases at V and 5 bases at J, with 20 bases in the middle. CDR1 is SGHVS, CDR2 FQNEAQ, per germline. The CDR3 is made up of 16 amino acids. The CDR3 sequence is CASSTAGSTSRDTQYF. CDR3 DNA: TGTGCCAGCAGCACCGCCGGAAGCACGAGTAGAGATACGCAGTATTTT. The full variable domain, completed using reference TRBV7-8 and TRBJ2-3, is GAGVSQSPRYKVAKRGQDVALRCDPISGHVSLFWYQQALGQGPEFLTYFQNEAQLDKSGLPSDRFFAERPEGSVSTLKIQRTQQEDSAVYLCASSTAGSTSRDTQYFGPGTRLTVL.

This clonotype was counted between two and nine times. CDR3 region: CASSLEPENYGYTF. Written as DNA, the CDR3 is TGTGCCAGCAGCTTAGAGCCAGAAAACTATGGCTACACCTTC. The chain combines TRBV7-8 with TRBJ1-2, with D uncertain. The CDR3 runs 14 residues. The germline V gene has CDR1 SGHVS and CDR2 FQNEAQ. Between the trimmed V and J ends, which lost 1 base and 2 bases, there was a span of 8 bases.